This is a list of T cell receptor beta chains from one sample in a study of blood T cell repertoires in COVID-19. Sequenced by immunoSEQ multiplex PCR; TCRdb stores in-frame clones only, minus some. The sample lists 70,000 or so clones; just over 90% were seen once. Sequencing input: peripheral blood. These receptors originate from a woman in her late teens or twenties with acute or convalescent COVID-19. Both conserved end residues are part of each CDR3. The D gene is left open where the match is weak. Clone sizes are given selectively: once, few, many, or a class where the clone is expanded.

TRBJ1-5 TRBV6-5 13 . . CATAENSNQPQHF TGTGCCACCGCGGAGAATAGCAATCAGCCCCAGCATTTT
TRBJ1-1 TRBV6-5 16 TRBD1 . CASSSRYQGAVTEAFF TGTGCCAGCAGTTCCCGTTATCAGGGGGCGGTAACTGAAGCTTTCTTT
TRBJ2-3 TRBV11-2 15 . . CASSKIGGETDTQYF TGTGCCAGCAGCAAAATCGGCGGGGAGACAGATACGCAGTATTTT
TRBJ1-3 TRBV6-5 13 TRBD1 . CASRQGQRYTIYF TGTGCCAGCAGGCAGGGACAGCGCTACACCATATATTTT
TRBJ1-5 TRBV27 15 TRBD1 . CASRGGQNSNQPQHF TGTGCCAGCAGGGGGGGACAGAATAGCAATCAGCCCCAGCATTTT
TRBJ2-3 TRBV11-2 16 . . CASSLGGSTSTDTQYF TGTGCCAGCAGCTTGGGCGGGTCAACTAGCACAGATACGCAGTATTTT
TRBJ2-1 TRBV2 13 . . CASTLSVYNEQFF TGTGCCAGCACCCTTTCGGTCTACAATGAGCAGTTCTTC
TRBJ2-4 TRBV4-3 15 TRBD2 once CASSQDRTSGNIQYF TGCGCCAGCAGCCAAGATAGGACTAGCGGGAACATTCAGTACTTC
TRBJ1-5 TRBV7-8 14 . once CASSLSSGNQPQHF TGTGCCAGCAGCTTGTCTTCAGGGAACCAGCCCCAGCATTTT
TRBJ2-5 TRBV20-1 15 TRBD2 . CSASDRLADQETQYF TGCAGTGCTAGTGATAGACTAGCGGACCAAGAGACCCAGTACTTC
TRBJ2-1 TRBV3-1/TRBV3-2 15 . . CASSQRGGAYNEQFF TGTGCCAGCAGCCAACGGGGCGGGGCCTACAATGAGCAGTTCTTC
TRBJ1-2 TRBV19 13 . . CASSIGSGGGYTF TGTGCCAGTAGTATTGGATCCGGGGGAGGCTACACCTTC
TRBJ2-2 TRBV27 15 . . CASRVQGAGTGELFF TGTGCCAGCAGGGTACAGGGAGCCGGAACCGGGGAGCTGTTTTTT
TRBJ2-7 TRBV3-1/TRBV3-2 14 . . CASSFTRSSYEQYF TGTGCCAGCAGCTTCACTAGGAGCTCCTACGAGCAGTACTTC
TRBJ1-1 TRBV30 16 . . CAWSDPFGQTAAEAFF TGTGCCTGGAGTGACCCATTTGGACAGACGGCCGCTGAAGCTTTCTTT
TRBJ2-3 TRBV14 16 TRBD2 many CASSQYRGGFTDTQYF TGTGCCAGCAGCCAATATCGGGGGGGATTCACAGATACGCAGTATTTT
TRBJ2-7 TRBV2 16 TRBD1 . CASRPPTGTGGYEQYF TGTGCCAGCAGACCACCAACCGGGACAGGGGGCTACGAGCAGTACTTC
TRBJ2-1 TRBV4-3 16 TRBD2 . CASSQGWLAAGNEQFF TGCGCCAGCAGCCAAGGGTGGCTAGCGGCGGGGAATGAGCAGTTCTTC
TRBJ2-1 TRBV6-2/TRBV6-3 15 TRBD2 . CASSSGGGSYNEQFF TGTGCCAGCAGTAGCGGGGGTGGTTCCTACAATGAGCAGTTCTTC
TRBJ1-2 TRBV3-1/TRBV3-2 11 . . CASSRGGGYTF TGTGCCAGCAGTCGAGGGGGTGGCTACACCTTC
TRBJ1-5 TRBV5-1 15 . . CASSLGPGEGQPQHF TGCGCCAGCAGCTTGGGGCCAGGGGAAGGTCAGCCCCAGCATTTT
TRBJ2-5 TRBV28 20 TRBD2 once CASSSMAGLDFAREQETQYF TGTGCCAGCAGCTCCATGGCGGGACTAGATTTTGCGCGGGAACAAGAGACCCAGTACTTC
TRBJ2-7 TRBV28 13 . . CASRPQGTYEQYF TGTGCCAGCAGACCCCAGGGAACCTACGAGCAGTACTTC
TRBJ2-1 TRBV9 16 . few CASSARVDSGDNEQFF TGTGCCAGCAGCGCCCGAGTTGATTCGGGGGACAATGAGCAGTTCTTC
TRBJ2-3 TRBV5-1 14 . . CASSFGGAKDTQYF TGCGCCAGCAGCTTTGGCGGGGCTAAAGATACGCAGTATTTT
TRBJ1-6 TRBV6-5 15 TRBD1 . CASTQTGGKNSPLHF TGTGCCAGCACCCAAACAGGGGGCAAAAATTCACCCCTCCACTTT
TRBJ2-3 TRBV2 15 . . CATSPGTSSTDTQYF TGTGCCACCTCCCCCGGGACTTCTAGCACAGATACGCAGTATTTT
TRBJ2-7 TRBV6-5 13 . . CASSRAGSNEQYF TGTGCCAGCAGCCGAGCAGGGTCCAACGAGCAGTACTTC
TRBJ2-2 TRBV18 16 TRBD1 once CASSPSTGVNTGELFF TGTGCCAGCTCACCCTCGACAGGGGTGAACACCGGGGAGCTGTTTTTT
TRBJ2-6 TRBV5-1 20 . . CARSWGATGAVSSGANVLTF TGCGCCCGCAGCTGGGGGGCAACAGGGGCCGTAAGCTCTGGGGCCAACGTCCTGACTTTC
TRBJ1-6 TRBV11-2 14 . . CASHGGGHNSPLHF TGTGCCAGCCATGGGGGAGGGCATAATTCACCCCTCCACTTT
TRBJ2-3 TRBV7-9 17 . . CASSSLFSSDRTDTQYF TGTGCCAGCAGCTCCCTTTTTAGTAGCGACCGCACAGATACGCAGTATTTT
TRBJ2-7 TRBV4-2 15 . . CASSQEKSGIYEQYF TGTGCCAGCAGCCAAGAAAAATCCGGGATTTACGAGCAGTACTTC
TRBJ2-1 TRBV5-1 16 TRBD2 . CASSLDSGGAYNEQFF TGCGCCAGCAGCTTGGACAGCGGGGGGGCTTACAATGAGCAGTTCTTC
TRBJ1-1 TRBV27 14 . . CASSLLGMNTEAFF TGTGCCAGCAGTCTCTTGGGCATGAACACTGAAGCTTTCTTT
TRBJ1-2 TRBV20-1 11 . . CSARRNYGYTF TGCAGTGCTAGACGGAACTATGGCTACACCTTC
TRBJ2-1 TRBV7-8 17 TRBD1 few CASNNQRGTGERNEQFF TGTGCCAGCAACAACCAAAGAGGGACAGGGGAACGCAATGAGCAGTTCTTC
TRBJ2-2 TRBV15 16 TRBD1 . CATSRGTGANTGELFF TGTGCCACCAGCAGAGGGACAGGGGCGAACACCGGGGAGCTGTTTTTT
TRBJ2-7 TRBV30 12 . . CAWGEKVYEQYF TGTGCCTGGGGGGAGAAGGTCTACGAGCAGTACTTC